This record concerns one T cell receptor (beta chain) sequence. Antigen specificity is unknown. PCR was performed using 60 Vbeta and 13 Jbeta primers. Clones were sequenced by immunoSEQ multiplex PCR, and TCRdb holds only the in-frame ones, with some missing. The table has 150,000 to 200,000 clones, roughly 85% seen once; the top ten hold around 1.3%. The data belong to a study of cytomegalovirus exposure and HLA in healthy donors. Study overall: Caucasian-associated ancestry cluster membership applied to approximately 80% of nearly 400 genotyped donors.

Study-wide points: In an earlier analysis, in fewer than 700 donors, most V segments appeared productive either ~87% or ~30% of the time. TCR beta chain V- and J-gene trimming was linked, in a later analysis, to a missense variant in DCLRE1C. Analyses of presence and absence presupposed an approximately uniform sequencing depth across donors.

The CDR3 covers 15 residues. Germline lookup yields CDR1 SGHNT and CDR2 YYREEE (reference sequence). V was cut by 5 bases and J by 4 bases, with 16 bases left in between. The rearrangement uses TRBV5-4 and TRBJ1-5; D might be TRBD1 (5 bases). Material for sequencing was PBMCs. This receptor was taken from a woman in her fifties or sixties in good health and CMV-seronegative. Here the CDR3 reads CASRQDLGGNQPQHF. The DNA for the CDR3 is TGTGCCAGCAGGCAGGATCTCGGGGGGAATCAGCCCCAGCATTTT.